The 17 T cell receptor beta chains below come from one sample, sequenced in a study of technical replicates of blood from several donors. Repertoires were generated with immunoSEQ multiplex PCR, while TCRdb's copy carries only in-frame clones and drops some. The sample has tens of thousands of clones; around 87% are singletons. The sample was PBMCs. The receptor source for this set is a human donor in good health. Some clones in this sample may be carry-over from other donors' samples.

The chain is built from TRBV27 and TRBJ2-7, with 9 bases matching TRBD1. Per germline, CDR1 MNHEY and CDR2 SMNVEV (reference sequence). The CDR3 is 17 amino acids. V shed 0 bases, J shed 2 bases, and the junction held 8 bases outside the gene matches. CDR3 sequence reads: CASSLSPMWDRAYEQYF. The CDR3 nucleotides read TGTGCCAGCAGTTTATCCCCCATGTGGGACAGGGCCTACGAGCAGTACTTC.

The genes are TRBV6-6 and TRBJ2-7, with D maybe TRBD1 (6 bases). The CDR3 totals 12 residues. V lost 2 bases, J lost 11 bases, and 13 bases lay in between. CDR1 is MNHNY and CDR2 is SVGAGI in the germline V gene (reference sequence). Here the CDR3 reads CASSYTGQGKYF. DNA of the CDR3: TGTGCCAGCAGTTACACTGGTCAGGGGAAGTACTTC.

The V and J genes are TRBV4-1 and TRBJ2-5, with 7 bases that match TRBD2. The CDR3 loop spans 18 amino acids. Germline V gives CDR1 MGHRA, CDR2 YSYEKL. The ends lost 0 bases at V and 2 bases at J; junction bases unmatched: 12. CDR3 sequence (DNA): TGCGCCAGCAGCCAAGAATGGCTAGCTGGGGGAGGGCAAGAGACCCAGTACTTC. Amino acid sequence: CASSQEWLAGGGQETQYF.

This clone has a handful of counts. The chain recombines TRBV4-3 with TRBJ2-1; 13 bases are shared with TRBD2. The CDR3 runs 16 residues. Germline V gives CDR1 LGHNA, CDR2 YSLEER. The junction had 6 bases not matched to a gene; V was cut back by 0 bases and J by 10 bases. In DNA form, the CDR3 reads TGCGCCAGCAGCCAAGAGTGGACTAGCGGGAGTAACGAGCAGTTCTTC. Translated, it gives CASSQEWTSGSNEQFF.

This clone appeared a few times. The rearrangement joins TRBV5-4 to TRBJ1-2, with 8 bases identical to TRBD1. Germline V CDR1 and CDR2: SGHNT, YYREEE (reference sequence). The CDR3 totals 14 residues. V gave up 2 bases and J gave up 7 bases; unmatched junction bases: 7. CDR3 coding DNA: TGTGCCAGCAGCTTTGCGGACAGGGACAGTGGCTACACCTTC. Its translation: CASSFADRDSGYTF.

This clone was seen only once. J is TRBJ2-7 and V is TRBV12-5, with TRBD1 matching 7 bases. The V and J ends lost 6 bases and 1 base, in that order; junction bases with no gene match: 6. The CDR3 has 14 amino acids. Germline V gene data show CDR1 as LGHNT and CDR2 as FRNRAP. CDR3 protein: CASGGTARSYEQYF. The CDR3 region has the DNA TGTGCTAGTGGCGGGACAGCAAGGTCCTACGAGCAGTACTTC.

This clone was seen only once. The chain combines TRBV30 with TRBJ1-6; possible D gene TRBD1, 6 bases. Germline V gene data show CDR1 as GTSNPN and CDR2 as SVGIG (reference sequence). Trimming took off 4 bases at V and 6 bases at J, with 10 bases between the two ends. The CDR3 is made up of 13 amino acids. As DNA, the CDR3 is TGTGCCTGGAATGGGGACATTAATTCACCCCTCCACTTT. It yields the protein CAWNGDINSPLHF.

The chain uses TRBV7-8 and TRBJ1-5, with 7 bases matching TRBD1. The junction had 7 bases not matched to a gene; V was cut back by 5 bases and J by 6 bases. The germline gives CDR1 SGHVS, CDR2 FQNEAQ. The CDR3 is made up of 14 amino acids. The DNA of the CDR3 is TGTGCCAGCAGCCCGAACAGGGGCGGTCAGCCCCAGCATTTT. Protein: CASSPNRGGQPQHF.

The rearrangement uses TRBV7-8 and TRBJ2-1; the match to TRBD2 covers 15 bases. Per germline, CDR1 SGHVS and CDR2 FQNEAQ. The J segment lost 6 bases and the V segment lost 7 bases, leaving 16 bases of the junction unmatched. This CDR3 has 19 residues. The CDR3 protein is CASTIAGTSGGPRANEQFF. The CDR3 DNA is TGTGCCAGCACCATAGCCGGGACTAGCGGGGGGCCCAGAGCCAATGAGCAGTTCTTC.

The V gene is TRBV7-9, the J gene TRBJ2-5; 8 bases are a match to TRBD1. Looked up from germline, CDR1 is SEHNR and CDR2 is FQNEAQ (reference sequence). This CDR3 is 15 amino acids long. J lost 1 base, V lost 4 bases, and 5 bases had no gene match. Written as DNA, the CDR3 is TGTGCCAGCAGCTCCAGGACAGGGTCCCAAGAGACCCAGTACTTC. The encoded protein is CASSSRTGSQETQYF.

This sequence joins TRBV6-5 and TRBJ2-1; D is ambiguous. With 6 bases removed from V and 8 bases from J, the gap between germline ends came to 14 bases. The length of the CDR3 is 13 residues. Germline CDR1 MNHEY, CDR2 SVGAGI. CDR3 DNA: TGTGCCAGCAGAACCCAAGCAAGCGATGAGCAGTTCTTC. Its translation: CASRTQASDEQFF.

The rearrangement joins TRBV18 to TRBJ2-7; TRBD1 matches at 7 bases. Trimming took 2 bases from V and 1 from J; bases not matched to a gene: 5. The CDR3 consists of 15 residues. Germline CDR1 is KGHSH and CDR2 is LQKENI. CDR3 coding DNA: TGTGCCAGCTCACCAGGGGACAGTCGGTCCTACGAGCAGTACTTC. Its protein product is CASSPGDSRSYEQYF.

This chain uses TRBV9 with TRBJ1-1, with 7 positions matching TRBD1. This CDR3 comprises 14 residues. V dropped 4 bases and J dropped 5; count of bases not matched to a gene: 8. Germline values: CDR1 SGDLS, CDR2 YYNGEE. The CDR3 DNA reads as TGTGCCAGCAGCAAAGGGACAGCAAATACTGAAGCTTTCTTT. Its translation is CASSKGTANTEAFF.

This clone has a handful of counts. This sample also contains other DNA sequences that code for the same CDR3. The V call is TRBV11-2, the J call TRBJ1-5; 8 bases line up with TRBD1. J gave up 3 bases and V 5 bases, and 6 bases lay outside the gene matches. The CDR3 is 15 amino acids. Germline-derived CDR1 and CDR2 are SGHAT and FQNNGV. For the CDR3, the DNA is TGTGCCAGCAGCCTTGACAGGGGCATCAATCAGCCCCAGCATTTT. This encodes CASSLDRGINQPQHF.

In its sample, this clone was seen a few times. V gene TRBV7-9 combines with J gene TRBJ1-1; no definite D call. In germline, CDR1 is SEHNR, CDR2 FQNEAQ (reference sequence). This CDR3 has 13 residues. Trimming left V 5 bases short and J 0 bases short, with 7 bases between. CDR3 in amino acids: CASSRTLNTEAFF. The CDR3 coding sequence is TGTGCCAGCAGCCGGACTTTGAACACTGAAGCTTTCTTT.

The chain links TRBV5-1 to TRBJ2-7; TRBD1 matches at 7 bases. There are 14 residues in the CDR3. J was trimmed by 0 bases and V by 6 bases; bases with no gene match: 6. Germline V gene data show CDR1 as SGHRS and CDR2 as YFSETQ. CDR3 coding DNA: TGCGCCAGCACAACAGGGGCCACCTCCTACGAGCAGTACTTC. It yields the protein CASTTGATSYEQYF.

The chain is built from TRBV5-1 and TRBJ2-5; D uncertain. The CDR3 consists of 12 residues. Germline-derived CDR1 and CDR2 are SGHRS and YFSETQ. The germline V and J ends were trimmed by 0 bases and 9 bases, with 9 bases remaining between them. CDR3 DNA: TGCGCCAGCAGCTTGGATCAGATCTCCCAGTACTTC. It translates to CASSLDQISQYF.